These 9 T cell receptor beta chains originate from one sample sequenced in a study of shared clonotypes between healthy human individuals. The data were produced by immunoSEQ multiplex PCR, yet TCRdb's version contains in-frame clones alone and is incomplete. The sample carries 2 million to 3 million clones, over 85% recorded once. The sequencing sample was made of naive CD4+ T cells sorted from blood. Described subset: CD45RA+ positively selected. The source is a man aged 18-30 years in good health.

The V and J genes are TRBV14 and TRBJ2-2; perhaps TRBD1 as D (5 bases). This CDR3 is 15 amino acids long. Trimming removed 2 bases at V and 4 bases at J, with 11 bases between. CDR1 and CDR2 (germline): SGHDN, FVKESK. DNA for the CDR3: TGTGCCAGCAGCCAAAGTCAGGGAAGCACCGGGGAGCTGTTTTTT. Translating gives CASSQSQGSTGELFF.

V usage is TRBV29-1 and J usage is TRBJ2-3, with 7 bases lining up with TRBD1. Germline CDR1 is SQVTM and CDR2 is ANQGSEA. Trimming removed 3 bases from V and 14 bases from J; junction bases left unmatched: 5. The CDR3 extends over 10 amino acids. CDR3 region: CSVDYRGGYF. The CDR3 bases are TGCAGCGTTGACTACAGGGGCGGGTATTTT.

The gene calls are TRBV7-8 and TRBJ2-5, with TRBD2 identical over 11 bases. The germline V gene encodes CDR1 SGHVS and CDR2 FQNEAQ. The J segment lost 7 bases and the V segment lost 1 base, leaving 5 bases of the junction unmatched. The CDR3 contains 15 residues. The CDR3 bases are TGTGCCAGCAGCTTAGGACTAGCGGGGAGTGGGACCCAGTACTTC. It translates to CASSLGLAGSGTQYF.

J is TRBJ2-3 and V is TRBV10-3; 7 positions agree with TRBD2. CDR3 length equals 15 residues. The V gene end was trimmed by 2 bases and the J gene end by 6 bases; junction bases not matched to a gene: 8. Germline values: CDR1 ENHRY, CDR2 SYGVKD. The CDR3 sequence: CAISEVLAGTDTQYF. CDR3 bases: TGTGCCATCAGTGAGGTGTTAGCGGGTACTGATACGCAGTATTTT.

The chain carries TRBV5-5 and TRBJ2-5; TRBD1 might be the D (5 bases). Per germline, CDR1 SGHKS and CDR2 YYEKEE (reference sequence). The CDR3 contains 14 residues. V was trimmed by 2 bases and J by 2 bases, leaving 10 bases between them. CDR3: CASSFRRQQETQYF. The CDR3, as DNA: TGTGCCAGCAGCTTTAGGAGACAGCAAGAGACCCAGTACTTC.

The rearrangement uses TRBV9 and TRBJ1-2; D ambiguous. With 0 bases removed from V and 4 bases from J, the gap between germline ends came to 7 bases. The CDR3 sequence is 13 residues long. Germline V gene lookup returns CDR1 SGDLS and CDR2 YYNGEE. CDR3: CASSVDTVYGYTF. The CDR3 nucleotides are TGTGCCAGCAGCGTAGATACAGTCTATGGCTACACCTTC.

The chain uses TRBV15 and TRBJ2-1; D gene ambiguous. Per the germline V gene, CDR1 is LNHNV and CDR2 is YYDKDF (reference sequence). V was shortened by 8 bases and J by 0 bases, with 20 bases between the two germline ends. The CDR3 consists of 17 residues. This CDR3 is CATATGGRTSSYNEQFF. As DNA, the CDR3 is TGTGCCACCGCTACTGGTGGGCGGACGAGCTCCTACAATGAGCAGTTCTTC.

J is TRBJ2-2 and V is TRBV2; 7 bases fit TRBD1. Germline trimming cut 6 bases from V and 0 bases from J; bases unmatched to any gene: 7. Germline-derived CDR1 and CDR2 are SNHLY and FYNNEI. The CDR3 loop spans 16 amino acids. CDR3 nucleotides: TGTGCCAGCAGAATGACAGACAGGGCGAACACCGGGGAGCTGTTTTTT. Translated, it gives CASRMTDRANTGELFF.

Of note for this clone: The same CDR3 can be traced to other DNA sequences in this sample. V gene TRBV6-1 combines with J gene TRBJ2-7; the match to TRBD1 covers 9 bases. Per the germline V gene, CDR1 is MNHNS and CDR2 is SASEGT. There are 14 residues in the CDR3. The trim removed 7 bases at V and 1 base at J, leaving 5 bases unmatched. The CDR3 spells CASKPGQGSYEQYF. Here the CDR3 DNA reads TGTGCCAGCAAGCCGGGACAGGGATCCTACGAGCAGTACTTC.